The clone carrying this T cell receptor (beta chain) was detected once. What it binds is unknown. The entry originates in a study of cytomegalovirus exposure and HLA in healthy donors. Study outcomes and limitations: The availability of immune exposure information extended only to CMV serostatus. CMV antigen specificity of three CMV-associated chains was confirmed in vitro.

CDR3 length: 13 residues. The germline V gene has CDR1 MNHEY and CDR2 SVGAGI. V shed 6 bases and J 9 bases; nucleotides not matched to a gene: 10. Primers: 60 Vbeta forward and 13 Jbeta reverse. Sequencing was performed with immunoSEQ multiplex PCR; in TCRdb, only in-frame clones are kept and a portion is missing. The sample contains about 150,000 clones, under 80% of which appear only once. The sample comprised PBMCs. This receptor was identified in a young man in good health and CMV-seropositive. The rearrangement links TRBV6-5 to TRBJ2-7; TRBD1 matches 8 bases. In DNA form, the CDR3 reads TGTGCCAGCAGACGATTCGGACAGGGTGGGCAGTACTTC. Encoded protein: CASRRFGQGGQYF.